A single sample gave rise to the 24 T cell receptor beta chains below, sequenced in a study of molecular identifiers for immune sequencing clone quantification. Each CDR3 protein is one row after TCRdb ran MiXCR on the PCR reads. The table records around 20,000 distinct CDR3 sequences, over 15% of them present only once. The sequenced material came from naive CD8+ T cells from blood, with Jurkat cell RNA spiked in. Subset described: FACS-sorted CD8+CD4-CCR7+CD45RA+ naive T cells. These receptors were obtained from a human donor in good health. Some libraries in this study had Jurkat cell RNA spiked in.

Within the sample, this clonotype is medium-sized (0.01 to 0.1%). The CDR3 sequence: CSVETVAKNIQYF. In DNA, the CDR3 is TGCAGCGTTGAGACGGTAGCCAAAAACATTCAGTACTTC. V gene TRBV29-1 combines with J gene TRBJ2-4, with unresolved D. This CDR3 is 13 amino acids long. Trimming took 3 bases from V and 0 from J, leaving 6 bases between them. Germline V gives CDR1 SQVTM, CDR2 ANQGSEA.

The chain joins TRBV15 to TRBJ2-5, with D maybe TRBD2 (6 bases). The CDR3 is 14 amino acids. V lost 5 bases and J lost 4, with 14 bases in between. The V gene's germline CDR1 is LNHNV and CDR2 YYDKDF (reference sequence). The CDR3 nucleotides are TGTGCCACCAGCGGGAACCGGGACTTAGAGACCCAGTACTTC. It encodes CATSGNRDLETQYF.

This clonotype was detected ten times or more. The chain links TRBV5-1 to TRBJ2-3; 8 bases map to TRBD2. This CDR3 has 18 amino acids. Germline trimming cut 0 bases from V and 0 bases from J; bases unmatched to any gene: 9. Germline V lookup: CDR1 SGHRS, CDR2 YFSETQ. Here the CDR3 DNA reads TGCGCCAGCAGCTTGGTTGGTAGACTAGCGTCGAGCACAGATACGCAGTATTTT. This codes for CASSLVGRLASSTDTQYF.

The DNA for the CDR3 is TGTGCCAGCAGTCCGGGGACTAGCGGCACAGATACGCAGTATTTT. This codes for CASSPGTSGTDTQYF. The chain has TRBV27 and TRBJ2-3, with TRBD2 matching over 10 bases. The V gene's germline CDR1 is MNHEY and CDR2 SMNVEV (reference sequence). V was pared by 5 bases and J by 1 base, with 3 bases of the junction left unmatched. This CDR3 comprises 15 residues.

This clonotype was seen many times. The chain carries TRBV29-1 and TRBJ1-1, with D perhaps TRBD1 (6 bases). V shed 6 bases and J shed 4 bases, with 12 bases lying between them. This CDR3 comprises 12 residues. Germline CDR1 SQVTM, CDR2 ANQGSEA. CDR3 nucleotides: TGCAGCGTCCAAGGAGGGGGCACTGAAGCTTTCTTT. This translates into CSVQGGGTEAFF.

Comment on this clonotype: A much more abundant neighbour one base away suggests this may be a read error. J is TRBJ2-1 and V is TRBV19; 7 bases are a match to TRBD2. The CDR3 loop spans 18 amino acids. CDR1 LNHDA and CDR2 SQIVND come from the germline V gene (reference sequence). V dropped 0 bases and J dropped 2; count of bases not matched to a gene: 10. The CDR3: CASSIDWRESLPYNEQFF. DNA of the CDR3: TGTGCCAGTAGTATAGATTGGCGGGAGAGTTTGCCCTACAATGAGCAGTTCTTC.

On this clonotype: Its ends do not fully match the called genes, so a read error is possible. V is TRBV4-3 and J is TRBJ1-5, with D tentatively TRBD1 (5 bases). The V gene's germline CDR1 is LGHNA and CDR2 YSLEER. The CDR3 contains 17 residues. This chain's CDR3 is CASSQDRQGDSNQSQHF. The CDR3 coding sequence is TGCGCCAGCAGCCAGGATAGGCAGGGTGATAGCAATCAGTCCCAGCATTTT.

CDR3 protein: CASSTGQNNEQFF. CDR3 nucleotide sequence: TGTGCCAGCAGTACGGGACAGAACAATGAGCAGTTCTTC. The V and J genes are TRBV6-2 or TRBV6-3 and TRBJ2-1; 7 bases are shared with TRBD1. This CDR3 spans 13 amino acids. V lost 5 bases, J lost 5 bases, and 3 bases stayed unmatched. CDR1 is MNHEY, CDR2 SVGEGT, per germline.

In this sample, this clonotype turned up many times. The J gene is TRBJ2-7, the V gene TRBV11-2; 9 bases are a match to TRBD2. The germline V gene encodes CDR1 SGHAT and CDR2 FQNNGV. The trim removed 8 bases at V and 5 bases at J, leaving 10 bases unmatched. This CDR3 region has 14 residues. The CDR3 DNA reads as TGTGCCAGCTCTTTAGCGGGAGTTGCCCACGAGCAGTACTTC. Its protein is CASSLAGVAHEQYF.

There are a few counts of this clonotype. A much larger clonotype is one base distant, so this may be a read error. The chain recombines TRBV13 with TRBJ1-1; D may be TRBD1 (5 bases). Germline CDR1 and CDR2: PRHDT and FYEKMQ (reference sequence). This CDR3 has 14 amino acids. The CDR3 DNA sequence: TGTGCCAGCAGCATCATAGACAGAGACACTGAAGTTTTCTTT. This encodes CASSIIDRDTEVFF.

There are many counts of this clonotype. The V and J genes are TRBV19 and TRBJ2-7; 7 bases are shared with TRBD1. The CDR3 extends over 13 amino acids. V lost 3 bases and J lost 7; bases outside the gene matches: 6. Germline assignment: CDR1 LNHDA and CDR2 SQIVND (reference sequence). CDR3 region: CASSISTGPEQYF. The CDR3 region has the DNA TGTGCCAGTAGTATTTCGACAGGGCCGGAGCAGTACTTC.

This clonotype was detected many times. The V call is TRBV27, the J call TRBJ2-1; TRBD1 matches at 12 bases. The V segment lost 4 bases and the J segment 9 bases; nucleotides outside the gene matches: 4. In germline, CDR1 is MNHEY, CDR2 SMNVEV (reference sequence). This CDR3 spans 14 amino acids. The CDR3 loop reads CASSSGTGGPEQFF. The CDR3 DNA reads TGTGCCAGCAGTTCCGGGACAGGGGGCCCTGAGCAGTTCTTC.

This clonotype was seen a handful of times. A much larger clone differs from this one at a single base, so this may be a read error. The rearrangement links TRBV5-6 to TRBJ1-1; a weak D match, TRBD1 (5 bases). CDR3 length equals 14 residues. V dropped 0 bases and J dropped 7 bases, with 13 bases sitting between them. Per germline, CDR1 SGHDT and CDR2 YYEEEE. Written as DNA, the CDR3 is TGTGCCAGCAGCTTGGGGGGGGGGAGCGTTGAAGCTTTCTTT. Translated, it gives CASSLGGGSVEAFF.

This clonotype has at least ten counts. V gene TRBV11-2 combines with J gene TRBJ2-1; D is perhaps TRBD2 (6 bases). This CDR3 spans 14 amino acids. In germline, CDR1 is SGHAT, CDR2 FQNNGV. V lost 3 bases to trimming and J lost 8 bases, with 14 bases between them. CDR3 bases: TGTGCCAGCAGCTTCTCGGTTTCGGGGGATGAGCAGTTCTTC. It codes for CASSFSVSGDEQFF.

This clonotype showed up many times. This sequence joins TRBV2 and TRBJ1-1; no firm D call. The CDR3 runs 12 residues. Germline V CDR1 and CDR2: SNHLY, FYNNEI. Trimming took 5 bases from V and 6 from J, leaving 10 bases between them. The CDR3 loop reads CASSQGWAEAFF. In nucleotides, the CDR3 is TGTGCCAGCAGTCAAGGGTGGGCTGAAGCTTTCTTT. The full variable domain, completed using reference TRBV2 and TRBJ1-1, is EPEVTQTPSHQVTQMGQEVILRCVPISNHLYFYWYRQILGQKVEFLVSFYNNEISEKSEIFDDQFSVERPDGSNFTLKIRSTKLEDSAMYFCASSQGWAEAFFGQGTRLTVV.

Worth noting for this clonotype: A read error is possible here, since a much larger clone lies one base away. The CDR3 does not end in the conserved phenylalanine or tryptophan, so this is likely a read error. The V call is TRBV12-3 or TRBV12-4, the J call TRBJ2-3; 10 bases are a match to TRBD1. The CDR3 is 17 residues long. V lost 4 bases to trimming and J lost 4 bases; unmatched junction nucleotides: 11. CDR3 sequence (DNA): TGTGCCAGCAGTTCCCTGGGGACAGGGGTTGGGGCAGATACGCAGTATCTT. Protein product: CASSSLGTGVGADTQYL.

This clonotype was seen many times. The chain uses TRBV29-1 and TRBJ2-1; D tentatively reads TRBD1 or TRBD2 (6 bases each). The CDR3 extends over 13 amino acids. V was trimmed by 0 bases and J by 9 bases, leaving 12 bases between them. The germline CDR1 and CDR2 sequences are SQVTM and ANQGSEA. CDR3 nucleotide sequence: TGCAGCGTTGAAGATCTTGGGGGGCCTGAGCAGTTCTTC. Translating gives CSVEDLGGPEQFF.

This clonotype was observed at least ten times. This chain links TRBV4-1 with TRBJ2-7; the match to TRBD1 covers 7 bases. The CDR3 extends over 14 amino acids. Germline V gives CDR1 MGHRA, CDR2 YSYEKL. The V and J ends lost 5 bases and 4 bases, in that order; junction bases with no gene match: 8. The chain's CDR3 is CASSYRQGEYEQYF. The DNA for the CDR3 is TGCGCCAGCAGCTATAGACAGGGAGAATACGAGCAGTACTTC.

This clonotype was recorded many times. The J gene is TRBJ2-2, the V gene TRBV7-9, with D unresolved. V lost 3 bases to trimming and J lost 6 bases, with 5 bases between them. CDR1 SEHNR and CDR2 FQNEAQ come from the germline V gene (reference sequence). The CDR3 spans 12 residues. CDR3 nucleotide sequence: TGTGCCAGCAGCTTCTCCCCCGGGGAGCTGTTTTTT. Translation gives CASSFSPGELFF. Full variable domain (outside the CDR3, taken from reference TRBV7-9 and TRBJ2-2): DTGVSQNPRHKITKRGQNVTFRCDPISEHNRLYWYRQTLGQGPEFLTYFQNEAQLEKSRLLSDRFSAERPKGSFSTLEIQRTEQGDSAMYLCASSFSPGELFFGEGSRLTVL.

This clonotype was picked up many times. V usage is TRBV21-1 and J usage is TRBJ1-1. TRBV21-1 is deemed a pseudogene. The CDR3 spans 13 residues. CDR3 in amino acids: CASSPSDDTEAFF. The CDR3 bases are TGTGCCAGCAGCCCCTCCGATGACACTGAAGCTTTCTTT.

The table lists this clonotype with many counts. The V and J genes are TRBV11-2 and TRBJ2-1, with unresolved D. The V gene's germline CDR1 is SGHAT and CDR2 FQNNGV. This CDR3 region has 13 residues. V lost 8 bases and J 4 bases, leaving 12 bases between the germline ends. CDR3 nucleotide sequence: TGTGCCAGCCGGAGACCGTCGTACAATGAGCAGTTCTTC. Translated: CASRRPSYNEQFF.

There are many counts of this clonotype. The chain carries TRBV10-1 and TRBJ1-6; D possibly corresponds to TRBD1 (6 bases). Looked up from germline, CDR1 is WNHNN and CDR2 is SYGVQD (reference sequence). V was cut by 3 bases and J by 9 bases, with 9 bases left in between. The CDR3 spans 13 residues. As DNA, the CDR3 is TGCGCCAGCAGTGACAGGGGTGGTTCACCCCTCCACTTT. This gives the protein CASSDRGGSPLHF.

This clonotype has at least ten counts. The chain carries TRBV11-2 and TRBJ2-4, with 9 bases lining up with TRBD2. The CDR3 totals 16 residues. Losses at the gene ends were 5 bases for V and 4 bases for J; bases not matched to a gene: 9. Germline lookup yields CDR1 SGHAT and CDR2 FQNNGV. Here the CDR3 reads CASSQGLATLKNIQYF. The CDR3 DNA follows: TGTGCCAGCAGCCAAGGACTAGCGACGTTGAAAAACATTCAGTACTTC.

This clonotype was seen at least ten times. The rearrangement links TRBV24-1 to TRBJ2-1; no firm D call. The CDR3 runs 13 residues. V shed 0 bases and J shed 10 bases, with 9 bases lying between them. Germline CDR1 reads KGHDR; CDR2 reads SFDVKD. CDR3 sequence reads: CATSDLTAPEQFF. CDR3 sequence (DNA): TGTGCCACCAGTGATTTGACAGCTCCCGAGCAGTTCTTC.